This is a list of T cell receptor beta chains from one sample in a study of control samples from healthy donors and cancer patients. Sequencing was performed with immunoSEQ multiplex PCR; in TCRdb, only in-frame clones are kept and a portion is missing. The table lists 100,000 to 150,000 clones, about nine tenths of them singletons. The sample consisted of blood. The receptor source for this set is a man aged 40-55 years in good health. Both conserved end residues are part of each CDR3. The D gene is left open where the match is weak. Clone size appears in some rows only: once, few, many, or a class for an expanded clone.

>TRBJ1-1|.|TRBV18|.
TGTGCCAGCTCACAGGACCTCAACACTGAAGCTTTCTTT
CASSQDLNTEAFF
>TRBJ2-5|.|TRBV2|.
TGTGCCAGCAAAAGGACAGAATGGAGGCAAGAGACCCAGTACTTC
CASKRTEWRQETQYF
>TRBJ2-1|.|TRBV24-1|TRBD2
TGTGCCACCGGCGGGGGGAGCGGATCAAGAAGCAATGAGCAGTTCTTC
CATGGGSGSRSNEQFF
>TRBJ2-7|.|TRBV28|.
TGTGCCACCACCGGGCCCCCCTACGAGCAGTACTTC
CATTGPPYEQYF
>TRBJ2-3|.|TRBV20-1|.
TGCAGTGCAGATCTCACAGATACGCAGTATTTT
CSADLTDTQYF
>TRBJ2-5|.|TRBV5-4|TRBD2
TGTGCCAGCAGCATTCGGACTAGCGGGGGGGCGTCTCGAGGGACCCAGTACTTC
CASSIRTSGGASRGTQYF
>TRBJ2-1|.|TRBV5-8|TRBD2
TGTGCCAGCAGCTTGTTTAGCGGGGGAGGTAATGAGCAGTTCTTC
CASSLFSGGGNEQFF
>TRBJ1-5|.|TRBV2|.
TGTGCCAGCAGTGACAGTCGGACGAATCAGCCCCAGCATTTT
CASSDSRTNQPQHF
>TRBJ2-7|few|TRBV6-5|TRBD1
TGTGCCAGCAGTTACACACAGGGGGCCCAGTACTTC
CASSYTQGAQYF
>TRBJ2-7|.|TRBV10-3|.
TGTGCCATCAGGTCCGGGACGGAATACTACGAGCAGTACTTC
CAIRSGTEYYEQYF
>TRBJ1-2|.|TRBV2|.
TGTGCCAGCAGTGAGCAGGGACCTATCTATGGCTACACCTTC
CASSEQGPIYGYTF
>TRBJ2-1|.|TRBV9|TRBD1
TGTGCCAGCAGCCGGACAGGCATGTTGGGGGATGAGCAGTTCTTC
CASSRTGMLGDEQFF
>TRBJ2-1|.|TRBV3-1/TRBV3-2|.
TGTGCCAGCAGCCAAGACGGCCCGGGGGTCGCCTACAATGAGCAGTTCTTC
CASSQDGPGVAYNEQFF
>TRBJ2-4|.|TRBV11-2|TRBD2
TGTGCCAGCAGCGACACTAGCGGGGGCCCGGCCGGAAACATTCAGTACTTC
CASSDTSGGPAGNIQYF
>TRBJ2-7|.|TRBV2|.
TGTGCCAGCAACCGACAGGTCTACGAGCAGTACTTC
CASNRQVYEQYF
>TRBJ2-1|.|TRBV19|TRBD2
TGTGCCAGTACCTCGACTAGCGGGGGGCAAAATGAGCAGTTCTTC
CASTSTSGGQNEQFF
>TRBJ2-7|.|TRBV20-1|.
TGCAGTGCTAGTTTGGACAGCTACGAGCAGTACTTC
CSASLDSYEQYF
>TRBJ1-2|.|TRBV30|.
TGTGCCTGGAGTCTGCGGACGGTAAACTATGGCTACACCTTC
CAWSLRTVNYGYTF
>TRBJ2-2|.|TRBV9|.
TGTGCCAGCAGCGTAGACTCGGGGGAGCTGTTTTTT
CASSVDSGELFF
>TRBJ1-5|.|TRBV19|TRBD1
TGTGCCAGTAGTATTGGGACAGGCAATCAGCCCCAGCATTTT
CASSIGTGNQPQHF
>TRBJ2-1|.|TRBV7-8|TRBD1
TGTGCCAGCAGCCACCCGACAGGGCCCACCTACAATGAGCAGTTCTTC
CASSHPTGPTYNEQFF
>TRBJ2-5|.|TRBV27|TRBD2
TGTGCCAGCAGTCCGCATCTACTATCCGGGGGGTCGGTGGGGGCCCAGTACTTC
CASSPHLLSGGSVGAQYF
>TRBJ2-3|.|TRBV3-1/TRBV3-2|.
TGTGCCAGCAGCCAAGTAGGGCCCCCCACAGATACGCAGTATTTT
CASSQVGPPTDTQYF
>TRBJ1-4|.|TRBV19|.
TGTGCCAGTACCCGACCCGGGGGGCGCGATGAAAAACTGTTTTTT
CASTRPGGRDEKLFF
>TRBJ2-1|.|TRBV30|.
TGTGCCTGGAGCAGTGGGACACTGAATGAGCAGTTCTTC
CAWSSGTLNEQFF
>TRBJ1-6|.|TRBV19|.
TGTGCCAGTAGTCCTGTGGGAGGAAATTCACCCCTCCACTTT
CASSPVGGNSPLHF
>TRBJ1-4|.|TRBV7-9|.
TGTGCCAGCAGTCGGTCAGGAGGGGAAAAACTGTTTTTT
CASSRSGGEKLFF
>TRBJ1-4|.|TRBV28|.
TGTGCCAGCAGTTTATGGCACCTTGCAACTAATGAAAAACTGTTTTTT
CASSLWHLATNEKLFF
>TRBJ1-6|.|TRBV28|TRBD1
TGTGCCAGCTCCTACAGGGGGAATTCACCCCTCCACTTT
CASSYRGNSPLHF
>TRBJ1-2|few|TRBV19|.
TGTGCCAGTAGTTTAGCAGGGACTGGCTATGGCTACACCTTC
CASSLAGTGYGYTF